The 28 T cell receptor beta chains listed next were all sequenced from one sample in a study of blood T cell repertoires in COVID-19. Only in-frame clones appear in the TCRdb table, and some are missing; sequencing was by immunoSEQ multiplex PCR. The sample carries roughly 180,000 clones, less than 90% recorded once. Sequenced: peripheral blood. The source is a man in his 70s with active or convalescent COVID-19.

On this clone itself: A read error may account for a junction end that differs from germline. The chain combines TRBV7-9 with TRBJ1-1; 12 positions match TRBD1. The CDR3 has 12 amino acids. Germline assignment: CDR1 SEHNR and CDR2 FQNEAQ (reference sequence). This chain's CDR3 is CASSLEGQGAQF. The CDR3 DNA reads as TGTGCCAGCAGCTTAGAGGGACAGGGGGCGCAATTC.

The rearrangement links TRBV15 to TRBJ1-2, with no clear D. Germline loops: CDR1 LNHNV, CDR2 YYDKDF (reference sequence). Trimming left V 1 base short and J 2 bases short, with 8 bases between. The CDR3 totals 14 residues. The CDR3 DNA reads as TGTGCCACCAGCAGAGGCCCGGGAAACTATGGCTACACCTTC. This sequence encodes CATSRGPGNYGYTF.

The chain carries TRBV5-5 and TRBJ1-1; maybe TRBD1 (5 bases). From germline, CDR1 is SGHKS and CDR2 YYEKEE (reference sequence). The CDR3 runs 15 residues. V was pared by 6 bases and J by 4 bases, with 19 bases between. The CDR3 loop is CASTPLYPGGTEAFF. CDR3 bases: TGTGCCAGCACCCCTTTATACCCCGGGGGCACTGAAGCTTTCTTT.

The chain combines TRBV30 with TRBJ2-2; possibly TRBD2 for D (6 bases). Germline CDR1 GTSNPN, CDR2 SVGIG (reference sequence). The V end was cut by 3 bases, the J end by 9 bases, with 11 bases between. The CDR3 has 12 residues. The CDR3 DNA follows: TGTGCCTGGAGCCCGGGACTCCGGGAGCTGTTTTTT. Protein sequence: CAWSPGLRELFF. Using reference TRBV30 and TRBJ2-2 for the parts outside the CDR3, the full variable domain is SQTIHQWPATLVQPVGSPLSLECTVEGTSNPNLYWYRQAAGRGLQLLFYSVGIGQISSEVPQNLSASRPQDRQFILSSKKLLLSDSGFYLCAWSPGLRELFFGEGSRLTVL.

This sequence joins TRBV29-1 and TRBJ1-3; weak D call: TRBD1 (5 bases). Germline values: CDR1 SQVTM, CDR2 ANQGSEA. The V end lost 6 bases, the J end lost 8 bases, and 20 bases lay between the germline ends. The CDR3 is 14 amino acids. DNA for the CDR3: TGCAGCGTCCGAGTGGGGGGTATCGGAGACACCATATATTTT. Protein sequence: CSVRVGGIGDTIYF.

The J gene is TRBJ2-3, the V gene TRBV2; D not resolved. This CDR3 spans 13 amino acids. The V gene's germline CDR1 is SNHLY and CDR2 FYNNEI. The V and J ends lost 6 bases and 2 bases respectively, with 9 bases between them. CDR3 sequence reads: CASSPPFTDTQYF. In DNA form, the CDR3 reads TGTGCCAGCAGCCCCCCTTTCACAGATACGCAGTATTTT.

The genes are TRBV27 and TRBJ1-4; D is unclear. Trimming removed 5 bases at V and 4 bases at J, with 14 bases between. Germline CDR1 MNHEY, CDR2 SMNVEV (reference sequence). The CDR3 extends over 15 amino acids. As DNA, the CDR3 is TGTGCCAGCAGTACCACTGAGACTGTTAATGAAAAACTGTTTTTT. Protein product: CASSTTETVNEKLFF.

The DNA for the CDR3 is TGCAGTGCTGCCCAGACCGGGGAGCTGTTTTTT. Amino acid sequence: CSAAQTGELFF. The gene calls are TRBV20-1 and TRBJ2-2; D gene unclear. The CDR3 totals 11 residues. Germline-derived CDR1 and CDR2 are DFQATT and SNEGSKA (reference sequence). V lost 5 bases, J lost 5 bases, and 6 bases lay in between.

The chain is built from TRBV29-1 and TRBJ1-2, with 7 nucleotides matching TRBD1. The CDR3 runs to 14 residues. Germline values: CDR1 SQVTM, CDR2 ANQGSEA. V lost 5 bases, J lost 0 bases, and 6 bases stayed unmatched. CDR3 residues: CSVTGQPSNYGYTF. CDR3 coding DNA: TGCAGCGTTACGGGACAGCCCTCTAACTATGGCTACACCTTC.

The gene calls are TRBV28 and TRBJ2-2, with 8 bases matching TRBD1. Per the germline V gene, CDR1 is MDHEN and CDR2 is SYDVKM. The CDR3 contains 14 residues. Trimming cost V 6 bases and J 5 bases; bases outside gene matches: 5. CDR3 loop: CASSWTGRTGELFF. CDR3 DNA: TGTGCCAGCAGCTGGACAGGGCGGACCGGGGAGCTGTTTTTT. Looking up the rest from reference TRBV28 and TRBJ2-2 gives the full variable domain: DVKVTQSSRYLVKRTGEKVFLECVQDMDHENMFWYRQDPGLGLRLIYFSYDVKMKEKGDIPEGYSVSREKKERFSLILESASTNQTSMYLCASSWTGRTGELFFGEGSRLTVL.

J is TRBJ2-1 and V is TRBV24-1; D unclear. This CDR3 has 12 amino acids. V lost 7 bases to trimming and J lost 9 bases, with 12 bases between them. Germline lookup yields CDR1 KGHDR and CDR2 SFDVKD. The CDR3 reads CATRSGNSEQFF. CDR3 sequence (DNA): TGTGCCACCAGGTCCGGCAACAGTGAGCAGTTCTTC.

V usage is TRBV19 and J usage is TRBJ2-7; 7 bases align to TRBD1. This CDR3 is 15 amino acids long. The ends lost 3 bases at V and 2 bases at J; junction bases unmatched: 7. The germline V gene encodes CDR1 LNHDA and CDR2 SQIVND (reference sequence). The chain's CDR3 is CASSIGGQVAYEQYF. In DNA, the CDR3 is TGTGCCAGTAGTATCGGAGGACAGGTCGCCTACGAGCAGTACTTC.

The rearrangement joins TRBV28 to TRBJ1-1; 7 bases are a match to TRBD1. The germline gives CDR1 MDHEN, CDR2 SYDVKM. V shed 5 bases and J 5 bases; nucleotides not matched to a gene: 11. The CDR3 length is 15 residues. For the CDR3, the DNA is TGTGCCAGCAGTACGAACAGGGGAAAGAGGACTGAAGCTTTCTTT. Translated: CASSTNRGKRTEAFF. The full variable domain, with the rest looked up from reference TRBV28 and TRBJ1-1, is DVKVTQSSRYLVKRTGEKVFLECVQDMDHENMFWYRQDPGLGLRLIYFSYDVKMKEKGDIPEGYSVSREKKERFSLILESASTNQTSMYLCASSTNRGKRTEAFFGQGTRLTVV.

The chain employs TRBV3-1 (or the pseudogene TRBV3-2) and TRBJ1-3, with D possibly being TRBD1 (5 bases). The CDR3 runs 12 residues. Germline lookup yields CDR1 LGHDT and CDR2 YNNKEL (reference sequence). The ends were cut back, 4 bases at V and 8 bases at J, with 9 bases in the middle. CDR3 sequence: CASSPTRDTIYF. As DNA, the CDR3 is TGTGCCAGCAGCCCGACCAGGGACACCATATATTTT.

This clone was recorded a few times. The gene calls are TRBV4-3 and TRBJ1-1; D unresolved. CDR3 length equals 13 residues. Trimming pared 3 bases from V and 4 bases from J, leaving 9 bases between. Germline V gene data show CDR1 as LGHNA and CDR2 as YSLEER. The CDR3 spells CASSQTTSTEAFF. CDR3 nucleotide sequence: TGCGCCAGCAGCCAGACTACGAGCACTGAAGCTTTCTTT.

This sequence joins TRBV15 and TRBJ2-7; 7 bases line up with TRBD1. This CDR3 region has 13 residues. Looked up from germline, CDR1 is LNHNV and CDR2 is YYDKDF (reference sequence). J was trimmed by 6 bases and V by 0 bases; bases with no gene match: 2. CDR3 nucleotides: TGTGCCACCAGCAGAGACGACAGGGCCGAGCAGTACTTC. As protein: CATSRDDRAEQYF.

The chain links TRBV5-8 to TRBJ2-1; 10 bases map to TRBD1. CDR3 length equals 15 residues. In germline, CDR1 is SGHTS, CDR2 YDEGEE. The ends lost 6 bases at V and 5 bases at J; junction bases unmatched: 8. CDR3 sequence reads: CASTPGDRGNNEQFF. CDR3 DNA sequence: TGTGCCAGCACCCCGGGGGACAGGGGCAACAATGAGCAGTTCTTC.

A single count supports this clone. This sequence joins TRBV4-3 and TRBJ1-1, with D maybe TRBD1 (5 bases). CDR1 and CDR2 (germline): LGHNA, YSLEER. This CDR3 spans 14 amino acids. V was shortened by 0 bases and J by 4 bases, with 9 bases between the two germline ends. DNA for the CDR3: TGCGCCAGCAGCCAAGAGGCAGGGATCACTGAAGCTTTCTTT. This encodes CASSQEAGITEAFF.

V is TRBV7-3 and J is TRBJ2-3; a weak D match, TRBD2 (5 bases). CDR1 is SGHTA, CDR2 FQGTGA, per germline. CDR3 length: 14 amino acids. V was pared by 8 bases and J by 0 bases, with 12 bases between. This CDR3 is CASGSGLSTDTQYF. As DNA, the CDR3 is TGTGCCAGCGGCAGCGGCCTAAGCACAGATACGCAGTATTTT.

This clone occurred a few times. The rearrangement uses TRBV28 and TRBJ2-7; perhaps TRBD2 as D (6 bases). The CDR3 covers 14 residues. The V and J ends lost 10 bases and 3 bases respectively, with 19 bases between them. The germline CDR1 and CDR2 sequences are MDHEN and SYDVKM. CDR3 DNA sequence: TGTGCCATCTCCGGGAGTGGGACCGGCTACGAGCAGTACTTC. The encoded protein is CAISGSGTGYEQYF.

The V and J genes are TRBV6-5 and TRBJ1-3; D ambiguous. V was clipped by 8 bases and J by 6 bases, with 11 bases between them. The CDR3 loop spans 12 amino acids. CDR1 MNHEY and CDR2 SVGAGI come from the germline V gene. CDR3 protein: CASLGPENTIYF. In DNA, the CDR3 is TGTGCCAGCTTGGGCCCGGAAAACACCATATATTTT.

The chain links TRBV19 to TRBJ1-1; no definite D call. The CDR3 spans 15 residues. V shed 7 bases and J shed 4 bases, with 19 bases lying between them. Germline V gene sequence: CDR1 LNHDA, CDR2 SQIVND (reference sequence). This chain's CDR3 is CASMWAGGVGTEAFF. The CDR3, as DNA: TGTGCCAGTATGTGGGCAGGAGGAGTTGGCACTGAAGCTTTCTTT.

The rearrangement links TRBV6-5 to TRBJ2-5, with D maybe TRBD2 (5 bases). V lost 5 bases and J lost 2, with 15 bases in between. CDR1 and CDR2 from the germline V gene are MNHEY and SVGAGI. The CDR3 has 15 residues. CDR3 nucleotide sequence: TGTGCCAGCAGTACCCGGGCCCGGGGTCAAGAGACCCAGTACTTC. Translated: CASSTRARGQETQYF.

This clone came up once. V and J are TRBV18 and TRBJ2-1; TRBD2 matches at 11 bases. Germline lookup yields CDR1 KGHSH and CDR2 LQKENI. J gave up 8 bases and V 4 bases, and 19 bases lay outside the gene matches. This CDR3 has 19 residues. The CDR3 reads CASSLGLAGGPERFDEQFF. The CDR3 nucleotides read TGTGCCAGCTCACTAGGTCTAGCGGGAGGCCCGGAGCGTTTCGATGAGCAGTTCTTC.

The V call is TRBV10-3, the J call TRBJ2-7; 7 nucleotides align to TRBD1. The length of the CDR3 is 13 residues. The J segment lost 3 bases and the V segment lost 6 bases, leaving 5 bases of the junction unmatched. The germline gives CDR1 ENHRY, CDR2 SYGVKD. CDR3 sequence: CAIRPNRGYEQYF. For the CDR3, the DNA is TGTGCCATCAGACCAAACAGGGGCTACGAGCAGTACTTC.

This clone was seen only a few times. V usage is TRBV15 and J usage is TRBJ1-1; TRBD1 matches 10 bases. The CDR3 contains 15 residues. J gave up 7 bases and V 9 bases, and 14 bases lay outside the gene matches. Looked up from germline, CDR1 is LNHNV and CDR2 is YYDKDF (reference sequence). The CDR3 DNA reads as TGTGCCACAGTCGGGACAGGGGATTGGGAGAGTGAAGCTTTCTTT. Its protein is CATVGTGDWESEAFF.

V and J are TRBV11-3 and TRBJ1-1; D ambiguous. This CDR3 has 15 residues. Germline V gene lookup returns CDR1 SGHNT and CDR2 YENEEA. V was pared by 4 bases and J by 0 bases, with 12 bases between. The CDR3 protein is CASSYGLGVNTEAFF. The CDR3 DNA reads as TGTGCCAGCAGCTATGGCCTTGGTGTGAACACTGAAGCTTTCTTT.

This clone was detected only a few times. In DNA form, the CDR3 reads TGTGCCAGCAGTTCCTCGCGGGGGGGAGTACTCGGACAGGGTTCTGGCTACACCTTC. Translated: CASSSSRGGVLGQGSGYTF. This chain connects TRBV27 to TRBJ1-2, with 8 nucleotides matching TRBD1. J lost 7 bases, V lost 4 bases, and 23 bases had no gene match. Germline CDR1 is MNHEY and CDR2 is SMNVEV (reference sequence). The CDR3 is 19 residues long.